This entry concerns a single T cell receptor beta chain. TCRdb's copy holds only in-frame clones and misses some; the assay was immunoSEQ multiplex PCR. This table holds under 200,000 clones, around four fifths found once. With 7 bases clipped from V and 11 bases from J, the junction kept 9 bases outside the gene matches. The CDR3 has 13 amino acids. Germline loops: CDR1 LNHDA, CDR2 SQIVND (reference sequence). The data are from a study of blood T cell repertoires in COVID-19. Specimen: peripheral blood. The gene calls are TRBV19 and TRBJ1-1; 11 bases map to TRBD1. This receptor was identified in a man between 65 and 85 years old with acute or convalescent COVID-19. CDR3 DNA: TGTGCCAGTATTTCGGGACAGGGGGGATCGGCTTTCTTT. The encoded protein is CASISGQGGSAFF.